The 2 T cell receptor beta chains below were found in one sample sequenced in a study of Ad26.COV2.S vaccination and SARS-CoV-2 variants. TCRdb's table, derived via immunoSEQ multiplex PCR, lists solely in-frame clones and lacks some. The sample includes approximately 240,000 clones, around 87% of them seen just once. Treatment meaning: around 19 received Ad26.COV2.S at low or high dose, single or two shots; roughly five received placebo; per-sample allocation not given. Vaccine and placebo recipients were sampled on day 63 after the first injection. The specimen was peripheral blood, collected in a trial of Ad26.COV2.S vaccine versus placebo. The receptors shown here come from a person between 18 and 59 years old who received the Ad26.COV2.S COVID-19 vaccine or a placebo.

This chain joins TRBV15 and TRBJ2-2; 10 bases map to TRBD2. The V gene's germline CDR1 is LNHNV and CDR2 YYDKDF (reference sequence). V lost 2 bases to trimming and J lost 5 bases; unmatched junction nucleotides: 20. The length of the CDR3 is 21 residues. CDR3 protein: CATSRPKKGQREGRRTGELFF. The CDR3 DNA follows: TGTGCCACCAGCAGACCTAAAAAAGGGCAGCGGGAGGGCCGAAGAACCGGGGAGCTGTTTTTT.

CDR3 sequence: CASSVQGGHAEAFF. CDR3 in DNA: TGCGCCAGCAGCGTTCAAGGGGGGCATGCTGAAGCTTTCTTT. The rearrangement joins TRBV10-2 to TRBJ1-1, with D possibly matching TRBD1 (6 bases). Between the trimmed V and J ends, which lost 6 bases and 6 bases, there was a span of 17 bases. The CDR3 is 14 amino acids. The V gene's germline CDR1 is WSHSY and CDR2 SAAADI.